The 5 T cell receptor beta chains reported below all come from one sample, sequenced in a study of cytomegalovirus exposure and HLA in healthy donors. Vbeta (60) and Jbeta (13) primers were used in the PCR. This table comes from immunoSEQ multiplex PCR, and its TCRdb copy is limited to in-frame clones, with some not included. The repertoire holds 100,000 to 150,000 clones, with around four fifths as singletons. The specimen sequenced was PBMCs. The receptors originated from a man younger than 40 in good health and CMV-seropositive.

The CDR3, as DNA: TGTGCCAGCAGCCCCCTGGGGACTAGCGGGAGGGGAAATGAGCAGTTCTTC. Translated: CASSPLGTSGRGNEQFF. The chain carries TRBV7-2 and TRBJ2-1; 16 bases line up with TRBD2. The CDR3 totals 17 residues. Germline CDR1 reads SGHTA; CDR2 reads FQGNSA. V lost 5 bases and J lost 7; bases outside the gene matches: 8.

The chain carries TRBV7-9 and TRBJ2-7, with 9 bases that match TRBD2. This CDR3 comprises 16 residues. The germline V gene has CDR1 SEHNR and CDR2 FQNEAQ (reference sequence). V lost 6 bases, J lost 1 base, and 10 bases stayed unmatched. CDR3 nucleotides: TGTGCCAGCAGACCCGTAGCGGGAGCAGGTTCCTACGAGCAGTACTTC. This sequence encodes CASRPVAGAGSYEQYF. Together with reference TRBV7-9 and TRBJ2-7, the CDR3 gives the full variable domain: DTGVSQNPRHKITKRGQNVTFRCDPISEHNRLYWYRQTLGQGPEFLTYFQNEAQLEKSRLLSDRFSAERPKGSFSTLEIQRTEQGDSAMYLCASRPVAGAGSYEQYFGPGTRLTVT.

The V gene is TRBV29-1, the J gene TRBJ1-3; D is possibly TRBD1 (5 bases). Germline CDR1 SQVTM, CDR2 ANQGSEA. The ends were cut back, 5 bases at V and 0 bases at J, with 11 bases in the middle. The CDR3 runs 14 residues. The CDR3 DNA follows: TGCAGCGTTTCTTCGACAGCCTCTGGAAACACCATATATTTT. It is translated as CSVSSTASGNTIYF.

The CDR3 sequence is CATSRDHSRAYEQYF. For the CDR3, the DNA is TGTGCCACCAGCAGAGATCATTCCCGGGCCTACGAGCAGTACTTC. J is TRBJ2-7 and V is TRBV15; D gene uncertain. Trimming took off 0 bases at V and 2 bases at J, with 11 bases between the two ends. CDR1 and CDR2 (germline): LNHNV, YYDKDF (reference sequence). The CDR3 length is 15 residues.

CDR3 amino acids: CASSFGFGRNEQFF. In nucleotides, the CDR3 is TGTGCCAGCAGCTTTGGGTTTGGGCGAAATGAGCAGTTCTTC. The chain is built from TRBV11-1 and TRBJ2-1; D is unresolved. The CDR3 runs 14 residues. Trimming took 3 bases from V and 7 from J, leaving 13 bases between them. CDR1 is SGHAT, CDR2 FQDESV, per germline (reference sequence).